The 8 T cell receptor beta chains below come from one sample, sequenced in a study of T cell responses to AZD1222 COVID-19 vaccine. Measured with immunoSEQ multiplex PCR; TCRdb has only the in-frame clones, and not every one. The data show about 150,000 clones, 75% to 95% seen once. The material was peripheral blood, obtained on day 0 of MenACWY control vaccination. The source is an adult in good health.

This clone was picked up a small number of times. V is TRBV25-1 and J is TRBJ1-6; perhaps TRBD1 as D (6 bases). Germline V gives CDR1 MGHDK, CDR2 SYGVNS. Trimming left V 6 bases short and J 9 bases short, with 18 bases between. This CDR3 is 15 amino acids long. CDR3 nucleotides: TGTGCCAGCAGCCGAGGAAACAGGGACGGTTCACCCCTCCACTTT. It codes for CASSRGNRDGSPLHF.

CDR3 sequence (DNA): TGTGCCAGCAGGGACCTCACAGGGTCCCACGAGCAGTACTTC. Translated, it gives CASRDLTGSHEQYF. The rearrangement uses TRBV2 and TRBJ2-7; TRBD1 is a possible D gene (6 bases). V lost 6 bases, J lost 5 bases, and 17 bases lay in between. Germline V gene lookup returns CDR1 SNHLY and CDR2 FYNNEI. The CDR3 covers 14 residues.

The J gene is TRBJ2-2, the V gene TRBV10-2, with 12 nucleotides matching TRBD2. The CDR3 spans 17 residues. The V gene's germline CDR1 is WSHSY and CDR2 SAAADI. V gave up 5 bases and J gave up 7 bases; unmatched junction bases: 11. CDR3 in DNA: TGCGCCAGCAGTTGGAGTGCTAGCGGGAGGGCGGACGGGGAGCTGTTTTTT. It encodes CASSWSASGRADGELFF.

This clone occurred once. V usage is TRBV10-1 and J usage is TRBJ1-6; 9 positions match TRBD1. In germline, CDR1 is WNHNN, CDR2 SYGVQD (reference sequence). V dropped 4 bases and J dropped 10; count of bases not matched to a gene: 5. The CDR3 runs 14 residues. The CDR3 nucleotides are TGCGCCAGCAGTGTAGGACAGGGGAACTCACCCCTCCACTTT. Translating it yields CASSVGQGNSPLHF.

This chain uses TRBV15 with TRBJ1-3, with TRBD1 identical over 10 bases. From germline, CDR1 is LNHNV and CDR2 YYDKDF (reference sequence). This CDR3 contains 16 residues. V gave up 6 bases and J gave up 4 bases; unmatched junction bases: 9. The CDR3 loop reads CATSRKGQGTGNTIYF. DNA for the CDR3: TGTGCCACCAGTCGAAAGGGACAGGGGACCGGAAACACCATATATTTT.

V gene TRBV5-5 combines with J gene TRBJ1-6; 8 positions match TRBD1. The germline V gene encodes CDR1 SGHKS and CDR2 YYEKEE (reference sequence). Losses at the gene ends were 6 bases for V and 3 bases for J; bases not matched to a gene: 11. The CDR3 is 17 amino acids. The CDR3 DNA reads TGTGCCAGCACCGTTGTCCAGGGGGCTATCTATAATTCACCCCTCCACTTT. It codes for CASTVVQGAIYNSPLHF.

This clone was found once. V usage is TRBV12-3 or TRBV12-4 and J usage is TRBJ1-1, with D uncertain. This CDR3 spans 13 amino acids. Trimming shortened V by 7 bases and J by 4 bases, and 13 bases separated the two germline ends. CDR3 in DNA: TGTGCCAGCACCCCGATTGGGAGCACTGAAGCTTTCTTT. Amino acid sequence: CASTPIGSTEAFF.

The V gene is TRBV7-9, the J gene TRBJ2-7, with no clear D. There are 15 residues in the CDR3. CDR1 is SEHNR and CDR2 is FQNEAQ in the germline V gene (reference sequence). V gave up 5 bases and J gave up 5 bases, with 19 bases separating them. In nucleotides, the CDR3 is TGTGCCAGCAGCCCATACGGTTCCTCTCGACACGAGCAGTACTTC. Its protein is CASSPYGSSRHEQYF. Looking up the rest from reference TRBV7-9 and TRBJ2-7 gives the full variable domain: DTGVSQNPRHKITKRGQNVTFRCDPISEHNRLYWYRQTLGQGPEFLTYFQNEAQLEKSRLLSDRFSAERPKGSFSTLEIQRTEQGDSAMYLCASSPYGSSRHEQYFGPGTRLTVT.